This entry describes one TCR beta chain. Its antigen is unknown. Qualities for individual bases were not recorded, and no much larger clone is one base off. The germline ends are 14 bases apart after V is trimmed by 2 bases and J by 8 bases. CDR1 and CDR2, looked up from the germline V gene, are SGHDT and YYEEEE. Counted from cysteine to phenylalanine, this CDR3 has 14 amino acids. Only the CDR3 part of the read is kept: 42 bases, read in frame from the first base. Library method: the immunoSEQ multiplex PCR assay. High-throughput TCR-beta CDR3 sequencing of genomic DNA from most patients was performed by Adaptive Biotechnologies. As for the authors' bioinformatics: TCR sequencing data were retrieved from Adaptive's ImmunoSEQ software for 15 to 20 patients, whereas a few other patients were processed with MiXCR and VDJtools. CDR3 nucleotide sequences shared between donor and recipient were removed because their origin could not be assigned. To be classed as alloreactive, a clone needed at least 2-fold expansion over unstimulated cells and a minimum CFSE-low frequency of 0.002% (template counts) or 0.001% (read counts). Mappable clones were those detected in sequenced pre-transplant spleen, lymph node, or MLR CFSE-low populations of the donor or recipient. The cumulative frequency of alloreactive clones was calculated as a percentage of all sequences, weighted by copy number. Not all clones reach the TCRdb copy of this immuneACCESS table, which keeps in-frame sequences only. Checked studies attribute under half of the gap to unresolved V genes and leave the rest unexplained. V and J calls and clone size are given by that table; D and trimming were obtained from the DNA. Counted in this sample were about 100,000 clones; 80% to 95% of them appeared once. Of the sample, around 15% falls within the top ten clones.

This record belongs to a study of graft-versus-host responses after intestinal transplantation (dated by TCRdb to the early 2020s). Background for the entire study: The transplants that recipients received were multivisceral, liver-intestinal, or isolated intestinal. Every recipient was given anti-thymocyte globulin induction, followed by 2 to 4 years of maintenance tacrolimus and steroids. After intestinal transplantation, graft-versus-host and host-versus-graft alloreactive T cell clones in the graft, circulation and bone marrow were tracked using bulk TCR-beta CDR3 sequencing. To identify alloreactive clones, pre-transplant mixed lymphocyte reaction products were sequenced and then compared with unstimulated pre-transplant donor and recipient T cells. The cohort enrolled 24 intestinal transplant recipients including one retransplant, and 3 patients lacking pretransplant specimens were excluded. A peak of at least 4% donor T cells among recipient peripheral blood mononuclear cells was the definition used for donor T cell macrochimerism. Rather than going through the commercial service, samples from three later patients were sequenced in-house on an Illumina MiSeq and processed with MiXCR. What the authors observed across the whole study: Conclusions were limited by the relatively low number and heterogeneity of intestinal transplant patients. GvH clones turned up in recipient bone marrow, with some appearing earlier in ileal mucosa or blood, a pattern consistent with an intestinal mucosal origin. In the allografts of patients with donor T cell macrochimerism, GvH to HvG T cell clonal ratios were high. Early after transplant, declines in HvG clones were associated with peak levels of circulating GvH clones.

Blood samples were collected up to 4 times in the first month after transplant and then at least monthly when available. The TCR was taken from a human patient who received an intestinal transplant, so some T cells may come from the graft donor. The receptor chain draws on TRBV5-6 and TRBJ2-1, and perhaps TRBD2 as D gene, on 6 matching bases. This specimen was PBMCs, taken roughly 410 days after intestinal transplant. CDR3 loop: CASSFLEGWDEQFF. The nucleotide sequence reads TGTGCCAGCAGCTTCCTGGAGGGGTGGGATGAGCAGTTCTTC.